Listed below are T cell receptor beta chains from one sample, sequenced in a study of CD8 T cells in Susac syndrome. TCRdb called the immunoSEQ multiplex PCR reads again in MiXCR, with one record for every CDR3 protein. Among 150,000 to 200,000 distinct CDR3 sequences listed, roughly 94% were seen once. The sequencing sample was made of CD4+ T cells from PBMCs. The receptors were sampled from a human donor in good health. CDR3s include the opening cysteine and the closing phenylalanine or tryptophan. A D gene is named only where the DNA matches it firmly. Size tells how often a clone was seen (once, few, many) or the class of an expanded clone, and some rows leave it out.

len,d_gene,j_gene,v_gene,abundance,CDR3nt,CDR3aa
13,.,TRBJ1-1,TRBV7-8,.,TGTGCCAGCAGCTTTGGGGGTACCGCTGAAGCTTTCTTT,CASSFGGTAEAFF
15,.,TRBJ2-6,TRBV28,.,TGTGCCAGCAGTGCAGACAGCTCTGGGGCCAACGTCCTGACTTTC,CASSADSSGANVLTF
16,TRBD2,TRBJ2-7,TRBV4-1,.,TGCGCCAGCAGCCAAGAAGGTAGCGGGAAATCCTACGAGCAGTACTTC,CASSQEGSGKSYEQYF
13,.,TRBJ1-2,TRBV3-1,.,TGTGCCAGCAGCCAAGCCGCAGGAAGGGGCTACACCTTC,CASSQAAGRGYTF
13,.,TRBJ1-6,TRBV2,.,TGTGCCAGCAGTCAAGCGAAGGGTTCACCCCTCCACTTT,CASSQAKGSPLHF
16,TRBD1,TRBJ2-2,TRBV28,.,TGTGCCAGCAGTCCCGGGACAGGGGGCGGCACCGGGGAGCTGTTTTTT,CASSPGTGGGTGELFF
15,.,TRBJ1-5,TRBV7-2,once,TGTGCCAGCAGCTTAGTAGCAGCAGGCAATCAGCCCCAGCATTTT,CASSLVAAGNQPQHF
16,TRBD1,TRBJ2-5,TRBV5-1,.,TGCGCCAGCAGCTCGCCGGGACAGGGGTACCAAGAGACCCAGTACTTC,CASSSPGQGYQETQYF
15,.,TRBJ2-7,TRBV5-4,.,TGTGCCAGCAGCTTGGAGTCAGGACCTACCTACGAGCAGTACTTC,CASSLESGPTYEQYF
15,.,TRBJ2-1,TRBV9,.,TGTGCCAGCAGCGTAGGGACCCCGATTTACAATGAGCAGTTCTTC,CASSVGTPIYNEQFF
15,.,TRBJ1-2,TRBV19,once,TGTGCCAGTAGTATCTTGGACAGTCTCGCGCGGGGCTACACCTTC,CASSILDSLARGYTF
14,.,TRBJ2-3,TRBV2,once,TGTGCCAGCAGGCGGGATCCCGGCACAGATACGCAGTATTTT,CASRRDPGTDTQYF
15,.,TRBJ2-1,TRBV19,.,TGTGCCAGTAGTATCAGGGGAGCAGCCTACAATGAGCAGTTCTTC,CASSIRGAAYNEQFF
13,.,TRBJ2-7,TRBV19,.,TGTGCCAGTAATGAACAGGGTGGGTACGAGCAGTACTTC,CASNEQGGYEQYF
15,TRBD1,TRBJ2-7,TRBV18,.,TGTGCCAGCTCACCCACGACAGGGGGGCCTAACGAGCAGTACTTC,CASSPTTGGPNEQYF
14,.,TRBJ2-7,TRBV28,.,TGTGCCAGCAGCCCCGCGGGGACTCTCTACGAGCAGTACTTC,CASSPAGTLYEQYF
14,.,TRBJ2-1,TRBV20-1,.,TGCAGTGCTATGGGCCAGCCAGGGAACAATGAGCAGTTCTTC,CSAMGQPGNNEQFF
16,TRBD1,TRBJ1-6,TRBV5-1,.,TGCGCCAGCAGCAGGGGACAGGGGGCGGGTAATTCACCCCTCCACTTT,CASSRGQGAGNSPLHF
14,.,TRBJ2-7,TRBV20-1,.,TGCAGTGCTAGAGATTGGCAGTCGTTCTACGAGCAGTACTTC,CSARDWQSFYEQYF
14,.,TRBJ1-5,TRBV10-3,.,TGTGCCATCAGTGGGGTAGAGAGCAATCAGCCCCAGCATTTT,CAISGVESNQPQHF
11,.,TRBJ2-1,TRBV2,.,TGTGCCACCGCGATCCTCAATGAGCAGTTCTTC,CATAILNEQFF
13,TRBD2,TRBJ2-7,TRBV13,.,TGTGCCAGCAGCTGGACTAGCGGGGGCGAGCAGTACTTC,CASSWTSGGEQYF
12,TRBD1,TRBJ1-2,TRBV15,.,TGTGCCACCAGCATCGGACAGGGTGGCTACACCTTC,CATSIGQGGYTF
14,.,TRBJ2-5,TRBV12-3/TRBV12-4,.,TGTGCCAGCAGTCCCCAGGGACTTGGGGAGACCCAGTACTTC,CASSPQGLGETQYF
14,TRBD2,TRBJ2-5,TRBV5-1,.,TGCGCCAGCAGCTCCAGCGGGAGTTGGGAGACCCAGTACTTC,CASSSSGSWETQYF
15,TRBD1,TRBJ2-3,TRBV28,few,TGTGCCAGCAGACTACAACTCCAGGGGGCAGATACGCAGTATTTT,CASRLQLQGADTQYF
13,.,TRBJ1-2,TRBV29-1,.,TGCAGCGTTGAAGAAGCGCAGAGCTATGGCTACACCTTC,CSVEEAQSYGYTF
15,TRBD2,TRBJ2-5,TRBV6-5,.,TGTGCCAGCAGTTATCAGGGACTAGGAGGGGAGACCCAGTACTTC,CASSYQGLGGETQYF
16,.,TRBJ1-6,TRBV28,.,TGTGCCAGCAGCCAACCGGGACACGGAAATAATTCACCCCTCCACTTT,CASSQPGHGNNSPLHF
13,TRBD2,TRBJ2-1,TRBV30,.,TGTGCCTGGAGTGTAATGCTAGCGGGGGAGCAGTTCTTC,CAWSVMLAGEQFF
12,.,TRBJ2-7,TRBV6-2/TRBV6-3,few,TGTGCCAGCAGTCACGACCCGGGCGAGCAGTACTTC,CASSHDPGEQYF
15,.,TRBJ2-7,TRBV7-6,once,TGTGCCAGCAGTCTCGACCAGTCTGCGGGCAGCGAGCAGTACTTC,CASSLDQSAGSEQYF
13,TRBD1,TRBJ2-7,TRBV20-1,few,TGCAGTGCCGCCCGGACAGGAGTTTACGAGCAGTACTTC,CSAARTGVYEQYF
13,.,TRBJ1-5,TRBV6-5,.,TGTGCCAGCAGTGACAGACCCAATCAGCCCCAGCATTTT,CASSDRPNQPQHF
14,.,TRBJ1-1,TRBV6-2/TRBV6-3,.,TGTGCCAGCAGTTACACTAGACAGAGCCCTGAAGCTTTCTTT,CASSYTRQSPEAFF
14,.,TRBJ2-5,TRBV6-6,.,TGTGCCAGTTGCCAGGGGGGGCGTTTAGAGACCCAGTACTTC,CASCQGGRLETQYF
13,.,TRBJ2-7,TRBV28,.,TGTGCCAGCAGTTGGGGGGCCTCGAACGAGCAGTACTTC,CASSWGASNEQYF
15,TRBD1,TRBJ1-1,TRBV7-9,.,TGTGCCAGCAGCGCTCTCTGGGACAGGGGCGCTGAAGCTTTCTTT,CASSALWDRGAEAFF
13,TRBD1,TRBJ1-4,TRBV20-1,.,TGCAGTGCTAGTGGTCAGGGGGGGGAAAAACTGTTTTTT,CSASGQGGEKLFF
13,.,TRBJ2-1,TRBV3-1,.,TGTGCCAGCAGCCAATCCGGGTCTGGCGAGCAGTTCTTC,CASSQSGSGEQFF
13,TRBD2,TRBJ2-5,TRBV29-1,.,TGCCTCGCGGCTAGCGGGGATCAAGAGACCCAGTACTTC,CLAASGDQETQYF
13,TRBD2,TRBJ2-3,TRBV28,.,TGTGCCACCGAAGCGGGGCAGACAGATACGCAGTATTTT,CATEAGQTDTQYF
13,.,TRBJ1-5,TRBV6-2/TRBV6-3,.,TGTGCCAGCGGCTTTGGGGGCCCTCAGCCCCAGCATTTT,CASGFGGPQPQHF
15,.,TRBJ2-3,TRBV2,.,TGTGCCAGCAGTTCCCCGGCGAGGACGGTAGATACGCAGTATTTT,CASSSPARTVDTQYF
13,.,TRBJ2-7,TRBV2,once,TGTGCCAGTGGGAGGCAGGGTAACCTCGAGCAGTACTTC,CASGRQGNLEQYF
12,TRBD1,TRBJ1-5,TRBV28,.,TGTGCCGCCCGGACAGGGGTCCAGCCCCAGCATTTT,CAARTGVQPQHF